These 9 T cell receptor beta chains share one sample of origin, sequenced in a study of shared clonotypes between healthy human individuals. TCRdb keeps only in-frame clones here, not all; method: immunoSEQ multiplex PCR. This table has some 360,000 clones, around 79% appearing once. Input material: memory CD4+ T cells sorted from blood. Subset in this sample: CD45RA-negative fraction. Receptors were obtained from a man aged 30 to 45 in good health.

This sequence joins TRBV5-1 and TRBJ2-1; D is undetermined. CDR1 and CDR2 from the germline V gene are SGHRS and YFSETQ. There are 14 residues in the CDR3. V was clipped by 0 bases and J by 4 bases, with 8 bases between them. The CDR3: CASSLDAGYNEQFF. The CDR3 DNA is TGCGCCAGCAGCTTGGACGCAGGATACAATGAGCAGTTCTTC.

J is TRBJ1-5 and V is TRBV7-2; D remains ambiguous. CDR3 size: 14 residues. Trimming removed 2 bases from V and 3 bases from J, with 8 bases in between. Germline CDR1 is SGHTA and CDR2 is FQGNSA. The CDR3 DNA reads TGTGCCAGCAGCTTAATGGGAGACAATCAGCCCCAGCATTTT. Translating it yields CASSLMGDNQPQHF.

The chain joins TRBV2 to TRBJ2-3; 8 nucleotides align to TRBD1. V lost 3 bases and J lost 7; bases outside the gene matches: 9. Germline V gives CDR1 SNHLY, CDR2 FYNNEI. The CDR3 consists of 15 residues. The CDR3 DNA sequence: TGTGCCAGCAGTGACAGGGGGCGCGGGACTTATACGCAGTATTTT. Translating gives CASSDRGRGTYTQYF.

The J gene is TRBJ2-5, the V gene TRBV5-1, with 7 bases fitting TRBD2. The ends lost 0 bases at V and 1 base at J; junction bases unmatched: 3. The germline CDR1 and CDR2 sequences are SGHRS and YFSETQ. The CDR3 has 15 residues. The DNA of the CDR3 is TGCGCCAGCAGCTTGGCCCCTAGCGGCCAAGAGACCCAGTACTTC. This encodes CASSLAPSGQETQYF.

The chain uses TRBV2 and TRBJ1-6; D is uncertain. CDR3 size: 15 residues. Germline CDR1 and CDR2: SNHLY and FYNNEI. Trimming cost V 7 bases and J 5 bases, with 15 bases left between them. The CDR3 bases are TGTGCCAGCACCCCGTCGCCCCGAGATAATTCACCCCTCCACTTT. Protein: CASTPSPRDNSPLHF.

This clone turned up a few times. The chain combines TRBV9 with TRBJ2-3; tentative D call: TRBD2 (6 bases). This CDR3 is 14 amino acids long. Germline CDR1 is SGDLS and CDR2 is YYNGEE. Trimming took off 0 bases at V and 2 bases at J, with 7 bases between the two ends. The CDR3 coding sequence is TGTGCCAGCAGCGTAGCACTAGCCACAGATACGCAGTATTTT. It codes for CASSVALATDTQYF.

The chain couples TRBV9 to TRBJ1-3; maybe TRBD1 (5 bases). This CDR3 spans 14 amino acids. Germline CDR1 SGDLS, CDR2 YYNGEE. V was shortened by 4 bases and J by 0 bases, with 8 bases between the two germline ends. The CDR3: CASSPGTSGNTIYF. CDR3 nucleotides: TGTGCCAGCAGCCCAGGGACCTCTGGAAACACCATATATTTT.

V gene TRBV10-3 combines with J gene TRBJ2-7; D remains unclear. Trimming removed 5 bases from V and 5 bases from J, with 10 bases in between. CDR1 is ENHRY, CDR2 SYGVKD, per germline. CDR3 size: 12 residues. The CDR3 DNA sequence: TGTGCCATCAGTAGACTTGAGGACGAGCAGTACTTC. This encodes CAISRLEDEQYF.

This clone was detected many times. This chain joins TRBV11-2 and TRBJ2-7; 9 bases are a match to TRBD1. Germline loops: CDR1 SGHAT, CDR2 FQNNGV. CDR3 length equals 15 residues. V lost 4 bases and J lost 7; bases outside the gene matches: 11. Here the CDR3 reads CASSSLRDRAGEQYF. In DNA, the CDR3 is TGTGCCAGCAGCTCACTCCGGGACAGGGCGGGTGAGCAGTACTTC.